These T cell receptor beta chains were read from a single sample in a study of T cell responses to AZD1222 COVID-19 vaccine. The repertoire was sequenced with immunoSEQ multiplex PCR; TCRdb's copy has only in-frame clones and lacks some. The profile shows 200,000 to 250,000 clones, 90% to 95% of them singletons. The source material was peripheral blood, sampled 28 days after the second dose of the MenACWY control vaccine. All receptors come from an adult who received the MenACWY meningococcal vaccine as a control. CDR3s include the opening cysteine and the closing phenylalanine or tryptophan. The D gene is left open where the match is weak. Clone size is not always given. Where it is, it says once, few, many or a class for expanded clones.

J: TRBJ2-1; D: .; V: TRBV6-2/TRBV6-3; size: .; CDR3: CASSLNNEQFF; DNA: TGTGCCAGCAGTCTAAACAATGAGCAGTTCTTC
J: TRBJ2-7; D: TRBD2; V: TRBV2; size: .; CDR3: CATASGRASYEQYF; DNA: TGTGCCACCGCTAGCGGGAGGGCCTCCTACGAGCAGTACTTC
J: TRBJ1-2; D: .; V: TRBV3-1/TRBV3-2; size: .; CDR3: CASSRSPQGGYGYTF; DNA: TGTGCCAGCAGCAGAAGCCCACAGGGCGGATATGGCTACACCTTC
J: TRBJ1-2; D: .; V: TRBV11-2; size: .; CDR3: CASRARAGGYTF; DNA: TGTGCCAGTCGGGCCCGCGCGGGTGGCTACACCTTC
J: TRBJ2-5; D: .; V: TRBV30; size: .; CDR3: CAWTRVRETQYF; DNA: TGTGCCTGGACTAGGGTCAGGGAGACCCAGTACTTC
J: TRBJ1-1; D: TRBD1; V: TRBV19; size: .; CDR3: CASSSRTGQLRVAEAFF; DNA: TGTGCCAGTAGTAGCCGGACAGGGCAACTGCGGGTCGCTGAAGCTTTCTTT
J: TRBJ2-5; D: .; V: TRBV12-3/TRBV12-4; size: few; CDR3: CASAQRWETQYF; DNA: TGTGCCAGCGCTCAAAGGTGGGAGACCCAGTACTTC
J: TRBJ2-1; D: .; V: TRBV4-2; size: .; CDR3: CASSQDFGGPPYNEQFF; DNA: TGTGCCAGCAGCCAAGATTTCGGGGGGCCCCCCTACAATGAGCAGTTCTTC
J: TRBJ1-2; D: .; V: TRBV30; size: .; CDR3: CAWSRTIGGPDGYTF; DNA: TGTGCCTGGAGTCGGACCATTGGGGGGCCCGATGGCTACACCTTC
J: TRBJ1-4; D: .; V: TRBV7-9; size: .; CDR3: CASSPDGRVYEKLFF; DNA: TGTGCCAGCAGCCCAGACGGCAGGGTTTATGAAAAACTGTTTTTT
J: TRBJ2-2; D: .; V: TRBV6-6; size: .; CDR3: CASGHLTGELFF; DNA: TGTGCCAGCGGGCACCTCACCGGGGAGCTGTTTTTT
J: TRBJ2-3; D: .; V: TRBV7-9; size: .; CDR3: CASSPMTGDTQYF; DNA: TGTGCCAGCAGCCCTATGACTGGAGATACGCAGTATTTT
J: TRBJ1-5; D: .; V: TRBV6-1; size: .; CDR3: CASSEQSNQPQHF; DNA: TGTGCCAGCAGTGAACAGTCCAATCAGCCCCAGCATTTT
J: TRBJ1-5; D: TRBD1; V: TRBV3-1/TRBV3-2; size: .; CDR3: CASSPTGGQPQHF; DNA: TGTGCCAGCAGCCCAACAGGGGGGCAGCCCCAGCATTTT
J: TRBJ2-7; D: .; V: TRBV14; size: .; CDR3: CASSQGRLTYEQYF; DNA: TGTGCCAGCAGCCAAGGCAGGCTCACCTACGAGCAGTACTTC
J: TRBJ2-1; D: .; V: TRBV4-1; size: .; CDR3: CASSQDPADIYNEQFF; DNA: TGCGCCAGCAGCCAAGATCCGGCGGATATTTACAATGAGCAGTTCTTC
J: TRBJ2-7; D: .; V: TRBV30; size: .; CDR3: CAWSVSGGEQYF; DNA: TGTGCCTGGAGTGTATCCGGGGGCGAGCAGTACTTC
J: TRBJ1-2; D: .; V: TRBV3-1/TRBV3-2; size: .; CDR3: CASSQLGRGYGYTF; DNA: TGTGCCAGCAGCCAACTGGGACGGGGTTATGGCTACACCTTC
J: TRBJ2-1; D: .; V: TRBV6-5; size: .; CDR3: CASSSGQRDSYNEQFF; DNA: TGTGCCAGCAGTTCCGGGCAAAGGGACTCCTACAATGAGCAGTTCTTC
J: TRBJ2-3; D: .; V: TRBV9; size: .; CDR3: CASSVGSSKKGDTQYF; DNA: TGTGCCAGCAGCGTAGGTAGTAGCAAGAAGGGGGATACGCAGTATTTT
J: TRBJ1-4; D: TRBD1; V: TRBV6-6; size: .; CDR3: CASSPGGTGGLLWEKLFF; DNA: TGTGCCAGCAGTCCCGGGGGGACAGGGGGCCTACTGTGGGAAAAACTGTTTTTT
J: TRBJ1-3; D: .; V: TRBV28; size: .; CDR3: CASPSAGGNTIYF; DNA: TGTGCCAGCCCGTCTGCGGGGGGAAACACCATATATTTT
J: TRBJ1-6; D: .; V: TRBV7-6; size: .; CDR3: CASSFDQGRSPLHF; DNA: TGTGCCAGCAGCTTCGACCAGGGGAGGTCACCCCTCCACTTT
J: TRBJ2-7; D: TRBD2; V: TRBV27; size: .; CDR3: CASSLDPRTSGMYEQYF; DNA: TGTGCCAGCAGTTTGGATCCTCGGACTAGCGGGATGTACGAGCAGTACTTC
J: TRBJ1-1; D: .; V: TRBV29-1; size: .; CDR3: CSDQTMAYTEAFF; DNA: TGCAGCGACCAGACAATGGCGTACACTGAAGCTTTCTTT
J: TRBJ2-4; D: TRBD1; V: TRBV28; size: .; CDR3: CASRDREWGIQYF; DNA: TGTGCCAGCAGGGACAGGGAGTGGGGCATTCAGTACTTC
J: TRBJ1-2; D: .; V: TRBV29-1; size: once; CDR3: CSAMGGAGYGYTF; DNA: TGCAGCGCCATGGGGGGGGCGGGCTATGGCTACACCTTC
J: TRBJ2-3; D: TRBD2; V: TRBV9; size: .; CDR3: CASSWGASGGTDTQYF; DNA: TGTGCCAGCAGTTGGGGGGCTAGCGGGGGCACAGATACGCAGTATTTT
J: TRBJ2-2; D: .; V: TRBV6-5; size: .; CDR3: CASVAANTGELFF; DNA: TGTGCCAGCGTAGCGGCGAACACCGGGGAGCTGTTTTTT
J: TRBJ2-1; D: TRBD2; V: TRBV6-5; size: .; CDR3: CASRPGTSGRNEQFF; DNA: TGTGCCAGCAGGCCCGGGACTAGCGGGAGGAATGAGCAGTTCTTC
J: TRBJ2-7; D: .; V: TRBV30; size: .; CDR3: CAWSVPRELFEQYF; DNA: TGTGCCTGGAGTGTACCAAGGGAGTTGTTCGAGCAGTACTTC
J: TRBJ2-7; D: TRBD1; V: TRBV30; size: few; CDR3: CAWSMTRQGRYEQYF; DNA: TGTGCCTGGAGCATGACAAGACAGGGAAGGTACGAGCAGTACTTC